Each of the 15 T cell receptor beta chains below was sequenced from the same sample in a study of Ad26.COV2.S vaccination and SARS-CoV-2 variants. Produced via immunoSEQ multiplex PCR; TCRdb's table is partial and in-frame only. The table shows 350,000 to 450,000 clones, with 70% to 90% occurring only once. Documented treatment: some 19 received Ad26.COV2.S at low or high dose, single or two shots; five or six received placebo; per-sample allocation not given. Specimen acquisition occurred on day 63 following the initial vaccine or placebo injection. The sample consisted of peripheral blood, taken in a trial of Ad26.COV2.S vaccine versus placebo. The source of these receptors is a person between 18 and 59 years old who received the Ad26.COV2.S COVID-19 vaccine or a placebo.

This sequence joins TRBV12-3 or TRBV12-4 and TRBJ2-7; D call uncertain. V was clipped by 6 bases and J by 2 bases, with 11 bases between them. This CDR3 contains 13 residues. The CDR3 loop reads CASSLTRAYEQYF. In nucleotides, the CDR3 is TGTGCCAGCAGCCTTACAAGGGCCTACGAGCAGTACTTC.

V and J are TRBV5-4 and TRBJ2-7; D is unresolved. The germline V gene encodes CDR1 SGHNT and CDR2 YYREEE (reference sequence). The CDR3 has 14 residues. Between the trimmed V and J ends, which lost 0 bases and 3 bases, there was a span of 10 bases. The CDR3 reads CASSLGGTLYEQYF. The CDR3 DNA sequence: TGTGCCAGCAGCTTGGGGGGAACCCTCTACGAGCAGTACTTC.

The V and J genes are TRBV24-1 and TRBJ2-1; no firm D call. There are 13 residues in the CDR3. The germline V gene has CDR1 KGHDR and CDR2 SFDVKD. Trimming took 1 base from V and 5 from J, leaving 5 bases between them. The CDR3 is CATSDFPHNEQFF. CDR3 nucleotide sequence: TGTGCCACCAGTGATTTCCCTCACAATGAGCAGTTCTTC.

V gene TRBV6-2 or TRBV6-3 combines with J gene TRBJ2-1, with TRBD1 identical over 9 bases. Germline CDR1 and CDR2: MNHEY and SVGEGT. J was trimmed by 8 bases and V by 6 bases; bases with no gene match: 14. The CDR3 consists of 16 residues. CDR3 nucleotide sequence: TGTGCCAGCAGCACGCCGGGACAGGGTATCCTGGATGAGCAGTTCTTC. Its protein is CASSTPGQGILDEQFF.

The chain carries TRBV7-6 and TRBJ2-7, with D possibly being TRBD1 (7 bases). The germline CDR1 and CDR2 sequences are SGHVS and FNYEAQ. This CDR3 is built from 15 residues. V was shortened by 1 base and J by 1 base, with 11 bases between the two germline ends. CDR3 coding DNA: TGTGCCAGCAGCTTAGGCGGGACAGCTTCCTACGAGCAGTACTTC. Translated: CASSLGGTASYEQYF.

The chain links TRBV10-3 to TRBJ2-3; 8 nucleotides agree with TRBD2. Trimming cost V 8 bases and J 5 bases; bases outside gene matches: 6. Germline loops: CDR1 ENHRY, CDR2 SYGVKD. This CDR3 comprises 13 residues. The DNA for the CDR3 is TGTGCCATCGGCACGGGAGGGGGAGATACGCAGTATTTT. Encoded protein: CAIGTGGGDTQYF.

The genes are TRBV9 and TRBJ2-7, with 11 bases identical to TRBD2. The germline V gene has CDR1 SGDLS and CDR2 YYNGEE. The CDR3 length is 17 residues. Trimming took 3 bases from V and 6 from J; bases not matched to a gene: 14. CDR3 in DNA: TGTGCCAGCAGCGCGTCTAGCGGGAGGTCGCTAGCGGGCGAGCAGTACTTC. Translation: CASSASSGRSLAGEQYF.

This chain's CDR3 is CASSFGGHSSYNEQFF. The CDR3 nucleotides read TGTGCCAGCAGCTTTGGAGGTCACAGCTCCTACAATGAGCAGTTCTTC. The gene calls are TRBV7-6 and TRBJ2-1; D might be TRBD2 (5 bases). The CDR3 loop spans 16 amino acids. The V end was cut by 3 bases, the J end by 0 bases, with 12 bases between. The germline V gene has CDR1 SGHVS and CDR2 FNYEAQ.

CDR3 sequence (DNA): TGTGCCAGCAGCTGGGTCGTTACTGGGACAGTGAGACCTGGAAACACCATATATTTT. Its translation is CASSWVVTGTVRPGNTIYF. The chain uses TRBV6-2 or TRBV6-3 and TRBJ1-3, with 7 bases aligning to TRBD1. The CDR3 contains 19 residues. Germline trimming cut 6 bases from V and 2 bases from J; bases unmatched to any gene: 19. Germline V gene sequence: CDR1 MNHEY, CDR2 SVGEGT.

This chain uses TRBV11-2 with TRBJ2-7; D uncertain. V shed 0 bases and J shed 1 base, with 4 bases lying between them. The CDR3 is 13 residues long. Germline V CDR1 and CDR2: SGHAT, FQNNGV. The CDR3 DNA reads as TGTGCCAGCAGCTTAGAAAGGTCCTACGAGCAGTACTTC. It specifies CASSLERSYEQYF.

CDR3 in DNA: TGTGCCAGCAGCTTGCGGCGGATAACAGTAAACACTGAAGCTTTCTTT. As protein: CASSLRRITVNTEAFF. The chain joins TRBV5-6 to TRBJ1-1; the D is unclear. Germline assignment: CDR1 SGHDT and CDR2 YYEEEE. Trimming removed 1 base at V and 2 bases at J, with 15 bases between. The length of the CDR3 is 16 residues. The full variable domain, its missing parts supplied by reference TRBV5-6 and TRBJ1-1, is DAGVTQSPTHLIKTRGQQVTLRCSPKSGHDTVSWYQQALGQGPQFIFQYYEEEERQRGNFPDRFSGHQFPNYSSELNVNALLLGDSALYLCASSLRRITVNTEAFFGQGTRLTVV.

The chain couples TRBV30 to TRBJ1-2, with D maybe TRBD1 (6 bases). V dropped 1 base and J dropped 6 bases, with 21 bases sitting between them. This CDR3 is built from 16 residues. The germline V gene encodes CDR1 GTSNPN and CDR2 SVGIG (reference sequence). The CDR3 coding sequence is TGTGCCTGGAGTGCTATGGGGGGCGATAGAAACAATGGCTACACCTTC. As protein: CAWSAMGGDRNNGYTF.

This chain connects TRBV28 to TRBJ1-2; D might be TRBD1 (5 bases). The germline gives CDR1 MDHEN, CDR2 SYDVKM. This CDR3 has 15 amino acids. The V end lost 5 bases, the J end lost 4 bases, and 17 bases lay between the germline ends. The CDR3 sequence: CASSRNNAGLYGYTF. The CDR3 nucleotides read TGTGCCAGCAGTCGAAACAACGCAGGGCTCTATGGCTACACCTTC.

The chain recombines TRBV7-2 with TRBJ2-1; no definite D call. CDR1 is SGHTA, CDR2 FQGNSA, per germline. V gave up 6 bases and J gave up 0 bases, with 9 bases separating them. The length of the CDR3 is 14 residues. The CDR3 coding sequence is TGTGCCAGCAGGAGCTATAGCTCCTACAATGAGCAGTTCTTC. Protein: CASRSYSSYNEQFF.

The chain is built from TRBV13 and TRBJ1-1, with D maybe TRBD1 (5 bases). Per germline, CDR1 PRHDT and CDR2 FYEKMQ (reference sequence). The CDR3 contains 14 residues. The V gene lost 3 bases and the J gene lost 3 bases, with 11 bases spanning the gap. The CDR3 spells CASSFRAADTEAFF. Written as DNA, the CDR3 is TGTGCCAGCAGCTTCAGGGCGGCCGACACTGAAGCTTTCTTT.